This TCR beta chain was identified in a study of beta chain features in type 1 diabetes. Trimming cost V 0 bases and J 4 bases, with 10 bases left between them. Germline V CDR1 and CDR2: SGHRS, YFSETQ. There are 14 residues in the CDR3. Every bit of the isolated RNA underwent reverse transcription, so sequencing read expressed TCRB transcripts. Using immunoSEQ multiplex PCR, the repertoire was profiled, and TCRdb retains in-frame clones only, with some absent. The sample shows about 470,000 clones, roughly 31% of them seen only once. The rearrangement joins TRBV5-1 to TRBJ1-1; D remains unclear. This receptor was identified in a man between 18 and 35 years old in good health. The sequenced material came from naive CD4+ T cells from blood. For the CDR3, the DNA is TGCGCCAGCAGCTTGGGGGTAATGAGCACTGAAGCTTTCTTT. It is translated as CASSLGVMSTEAFF.